This TCR beta chain comes out of a study of T cell changes during pregnancy in multiple sclerosis. Profiled with immunoSEQ multiplex PCR; TCRdb holds only in-frame clones, not every one. The sample yields around 70,000 clones, 80% to 95% seen once. The CDR3 has 15 residues. Trimming shortened V by 1 base and J by 4 bases, and 13 bases separated the two germline ends. Looked up from germline, CDR1 is LNHNV and CDR2 is YYDKDF (reference sequence). The sequence came from a female donor in good health, enrolled as a control in a pregnancy study. The sample was peripheral blood, taken after pregnancy. V is TRBV15 and J is TRBJ2-5, with D perhaps matching TRBD2 (7 bases). CDR3: CATSRGGGMRETQYF. DNA for the CDR3: TGTGCCACCAGCAGAGGGGGGGGCATGAGAGAGACCCAGTACTTC.